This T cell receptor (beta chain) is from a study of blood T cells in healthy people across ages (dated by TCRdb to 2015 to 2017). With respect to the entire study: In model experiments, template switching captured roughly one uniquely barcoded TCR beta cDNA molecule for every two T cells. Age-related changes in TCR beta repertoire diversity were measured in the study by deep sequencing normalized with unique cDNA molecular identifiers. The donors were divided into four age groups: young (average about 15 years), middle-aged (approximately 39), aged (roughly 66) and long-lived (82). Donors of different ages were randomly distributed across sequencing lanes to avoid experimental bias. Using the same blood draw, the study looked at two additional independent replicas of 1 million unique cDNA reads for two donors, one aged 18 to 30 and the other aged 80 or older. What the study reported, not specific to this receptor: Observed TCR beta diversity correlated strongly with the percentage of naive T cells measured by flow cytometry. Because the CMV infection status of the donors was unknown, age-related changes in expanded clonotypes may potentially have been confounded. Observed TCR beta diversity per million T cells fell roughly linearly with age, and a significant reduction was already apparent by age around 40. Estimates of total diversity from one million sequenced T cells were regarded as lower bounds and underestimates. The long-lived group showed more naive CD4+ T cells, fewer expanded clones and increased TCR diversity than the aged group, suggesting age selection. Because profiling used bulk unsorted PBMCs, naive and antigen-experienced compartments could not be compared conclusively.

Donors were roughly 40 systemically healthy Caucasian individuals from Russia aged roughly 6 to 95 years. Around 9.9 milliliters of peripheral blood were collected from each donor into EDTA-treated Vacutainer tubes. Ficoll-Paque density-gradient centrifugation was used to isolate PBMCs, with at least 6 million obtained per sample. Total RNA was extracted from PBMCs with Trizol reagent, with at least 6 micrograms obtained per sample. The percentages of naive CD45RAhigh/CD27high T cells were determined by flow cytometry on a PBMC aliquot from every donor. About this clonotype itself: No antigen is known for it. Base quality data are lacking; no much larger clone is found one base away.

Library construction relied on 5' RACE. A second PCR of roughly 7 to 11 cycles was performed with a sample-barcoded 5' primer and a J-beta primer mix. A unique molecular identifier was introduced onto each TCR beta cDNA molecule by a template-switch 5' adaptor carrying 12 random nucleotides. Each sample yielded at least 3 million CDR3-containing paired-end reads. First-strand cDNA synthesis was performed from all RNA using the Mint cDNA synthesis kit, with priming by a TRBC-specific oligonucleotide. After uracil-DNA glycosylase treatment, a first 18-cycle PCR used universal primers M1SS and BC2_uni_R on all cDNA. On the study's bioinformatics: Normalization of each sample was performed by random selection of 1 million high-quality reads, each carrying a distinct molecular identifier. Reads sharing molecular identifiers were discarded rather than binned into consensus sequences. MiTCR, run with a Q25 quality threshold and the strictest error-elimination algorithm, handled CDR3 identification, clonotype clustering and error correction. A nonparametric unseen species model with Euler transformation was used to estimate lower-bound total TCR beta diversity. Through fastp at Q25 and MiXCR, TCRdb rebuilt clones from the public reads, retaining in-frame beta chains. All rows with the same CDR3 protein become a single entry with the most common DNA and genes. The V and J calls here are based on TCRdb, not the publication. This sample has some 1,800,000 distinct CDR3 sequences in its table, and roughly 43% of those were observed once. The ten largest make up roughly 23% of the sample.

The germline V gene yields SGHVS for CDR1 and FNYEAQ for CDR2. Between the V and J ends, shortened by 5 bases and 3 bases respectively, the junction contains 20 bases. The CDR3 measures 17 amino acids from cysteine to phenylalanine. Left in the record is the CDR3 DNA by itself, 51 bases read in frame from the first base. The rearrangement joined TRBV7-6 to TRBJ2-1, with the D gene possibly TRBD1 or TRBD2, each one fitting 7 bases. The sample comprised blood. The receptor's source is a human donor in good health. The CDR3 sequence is CASSVSSGTAGYNEQFF. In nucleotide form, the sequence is TGTGCCAGCAGCGTATCGAGCGGGACAGCCGGCTACAATGAGCAGTTCTTC.